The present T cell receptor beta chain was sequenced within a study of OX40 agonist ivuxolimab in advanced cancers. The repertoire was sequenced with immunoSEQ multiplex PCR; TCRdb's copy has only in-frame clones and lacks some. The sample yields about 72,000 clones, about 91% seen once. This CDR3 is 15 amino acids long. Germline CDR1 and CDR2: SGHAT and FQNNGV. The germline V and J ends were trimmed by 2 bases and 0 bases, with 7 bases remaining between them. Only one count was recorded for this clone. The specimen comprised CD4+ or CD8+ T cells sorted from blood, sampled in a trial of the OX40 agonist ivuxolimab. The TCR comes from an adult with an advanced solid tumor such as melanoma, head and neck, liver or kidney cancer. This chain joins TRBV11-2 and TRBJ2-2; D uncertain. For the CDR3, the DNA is TGTGCCAGCAGCTTACGGGTGACGAACACCGGGGAGCTGTTTTTT. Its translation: CASSLRVTNTGELFF.